A selection of T cell receptor beta chains follows, all from one sample in a study of CD8+CD57+ T cells in acquired aplastic anemia. TCRdb redid the calling of the reads with MiXCR, one entry per CDR3 protein. The data contain about 58,000 distinct CDR3 sequences, around 57% of them singletons. The specimen sequenced was sorted CD4+, CD8+, or CD8+CD57+ T cells (not recorded which) from PBMCs. The receptors shown here come from a human donor with aplastic anemia. The CDR3 runs from the conserved cysteine through the conserved F or W. Clone size is given for some rows only: seen once, a few or many times, or a class if the clone is expanded.

size	V	J	CDR3
once	TRBV7-9	TRBJ2-7	CASSAGGQSSYEQHF
medium-sized	TRBV29-1	TRBJ2-7	CSVGEGQYYEQYF
.	TRBV2	TRBJ1-5	CASSLNQPQHF
few	TRBV15	TRBJ1-6	CATSPTEGSTSPLHF
.	TRBV19	TRBJ1-6	CASMEGQYNSPLHF
.	TRBV10-3	TRBJ1-6	CASSQPLRF
.	TRBV25-1	TRBJ1-2	CASSDPRRNGYTF
.	TRBV29-1	TRBJ1-1	CSADRGGTEAFF
few	TRBV9	TRBJ1-3	CATSGGGSGNTIYF
many	TRBV13	TRBJ2-1	CASSFDSGGYNEQFF